The 2 T cell receptor beta chains given below trace back to one sample, sequenced in a study of OX40 agonist ivuxolimab in advanced cancers. Assay: immunoSEQ multiplex PCR; the TCRdb copy retains only in-frame clones and omits some. The sample shows around 83,000 clones, less than 85% of them seen only once. The starting material was CD4+ or CD8+ T cells sorted from blood, obtained in a trial of the OX40 agonist ivuxolimab. These receptors were obtained from an adult with an advanced solid tumor such as melanoma, head and neck, liver or kidney cancer.

The chain couples TRBV6-1 to TRBJ1-3, with no clear D. Germline V gene lookup returns CDR1 MNHNS and CDR2 SASEGT. V was pared by 7 bases and J by 0 bases, with 13 bases between. This CDR3 has 15 amino acids. The CDR3 region has the DNA TGTGCCAGCACCTTATCAGGCCACTCTGGAAACACCATATATTTT. Protein product: CASTLSGHSGNTIYF.

CDR3 DNA: TGTGCCAGCAGCCCCAGGAACTCCGCTTTTTCCAATGAGCAGTTCTTC. This codes for CASSPRNSAFSNEQFF. The chain recombines TRBV6-6 with TRBJ2-1, with D unresolved. CDR1 is MNHNY, CDR2 SVGAGI, per germline (reference sequence). Between the trimmed V and J ends, which lost 6 bases and 6 bases, there was a span of 21 bases. The CDR3 is made up of 16 amino acids.